This record covers a single T cell receptor (beta chain). What it binds is unknown. Germline loops: CDR1 SGHRS, CDR2 YFSETQ. The junction had 11 bases not matched to a gene; V was cut back by 0 bases and J by 11 bases. The length of the CDR3 is 14 residues. The sample comes from a study of T cell responses to AZD1222 COVID-19 vaccine. Method: immunoSEQ multiplex PCR; TCRdb's copy keeps in-frame clones and lacks some. There are tens of thousands of clones in the sample; approximately 90% occur only once, and 20% to 25% lies in the top ten. Study-wide points: Reportedly, close to half of spike-specific TCRs are directed against unmutated variant regions. Clonal diversity was possibly underestimated; the donors were predominantly white British and more often female. Regions 160-218 and 743-854 held dominance among vaccine-associated CD4 TCRs, which spanned spike. Repertoires were obtained only post-peak T cell response.

The source of this sequence is an adult in good health. The chain is built from TRBV5-1 and TRBJ2-7; 7 nucleotides agree with TRBD1. The input for sequencing was peripheral blood, taken on day 0 of AZD1222 vaccination. The CDR3, as DNA: TGCGCCAGCAGCTTGGAGACTGGACAGGCCCGTAAGTACTTC. Residues: CASSLETGQARKYF.